This TCR beta chain was recovered during a study of blood T cell repertoires in COVID-19. Study summary: Specimens from acute and convalescent COVID-19 originated in the United States, Italy and Spain. PBMCs, B-cell-depleted T cells, or T cells provided the cDNA or gDNA that made up the material.

Per the original data handling: Reference gene primer amplification gave estimated nucleated cell counts. Data came from immunoSEQ multiplex PCR; TCRdb stores just in-frame clones and leaves some out. V, J and clone size reflect that table, while D and trimming were determined from the DNA. The sample lists tens of thousands of clones, 70% to 90% seen once, with 9.5% to 15% in the top ten. This sequence was found in a human donor in a cohort sampled during active COVID-19. Material: peripheral blood.

CDR3 nucleotide sequence: TGCGCCAGCAGCCCCGAGGCAGGGGGCAGTCAGCCCCAGCATTTT. It codes for CASSPEAGGSQPQHF. This chain links TRBV4-1 with TRBJ1-5; 8 bases fit TRBD1. With 4 bases clipped from V and 6 bases from J, the junction kept 8 bases outside the gene matches. Germline CDR1 is MGHRA and CDR2 is YSYEKL. The CDR3 consists of 15 residues.